This TCR beta chain was recovered during a study of T cell repertoires in aging, cancer and after chemotherapy. By sample fraction, this clonotype is medium-sized (0.01 to 0.1%). TCR beta rearrangements were amplified from peripheral blood genomic DNA. A mixed TRB-A/B primer pool amplified rearranged TRB by multiplex touch-down PCR. TCRdb used MiXCR to reprocess the multiplex PCR reads, holding one entry per CDR3 protein. The profile shows around 5,000 distinct CDR3 sequences, around 21% of them singletons. Trimming took 4 bases from V and 1 from J; bases not matched to a gene: 9. The CDR3 length is 16 residues.

The chain employs TRBV5-3 and TRBJ2-3; 7 nucleotides agree with TRBD1. TRBV5-3 is annotated as an ORF whose role is uncertain. Sequences were obtained from blood. This sequence was found in a human donor in good health. The donor label of this sample is uncertain. Written as DNA, the CDR3 is TGTGCCAGAAGCGGCGACAGGGCATCCGGCACAGATACGCAGTATTTT. This translates into CARSGDRASGTDTQYF.